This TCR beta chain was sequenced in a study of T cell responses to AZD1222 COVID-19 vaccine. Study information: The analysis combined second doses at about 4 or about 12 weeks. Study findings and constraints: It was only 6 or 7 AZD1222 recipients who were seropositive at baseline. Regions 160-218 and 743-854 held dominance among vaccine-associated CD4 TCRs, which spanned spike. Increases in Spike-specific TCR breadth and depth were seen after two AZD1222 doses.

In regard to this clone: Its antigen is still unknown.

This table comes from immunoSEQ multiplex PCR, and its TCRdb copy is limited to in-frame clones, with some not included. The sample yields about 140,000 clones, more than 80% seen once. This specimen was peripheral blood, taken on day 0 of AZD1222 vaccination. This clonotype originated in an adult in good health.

CDR3 sequence (DNA): TGTGCCAGCAGCTTGACCAGGACAGGGGCTGCCTACGAGCAGTACTTC. It specifies CASSLTRTGAAYEQYF. The chain is built from TRBV7-2 and TRBJ2-7; 9 positions agree with TRBD1. The CDR3 totals 16 residues. CDR1 and CDR2 from the germline V gene are SGHTA and FQGNSA. The junction had 8 bases not matched to a gene; V was cut back by 3 bases and J by 2 bases.